What follows are 23 T cell receptor beta chains derived from one specimen sequenced in a study of control samples from healthy donors and cancer patients. Here immunoSEQ multiplex PCR was the method, and the copy in TCRdb shows in-frame clones only, minus some. This sample yields roughly 45,000 clones, of which around nine tenths are seen a single time; under 0.95% belongs to the top ten. Sequenced sample: PBMCs. These receptors originate from a man in his thirties or forties with colorectal cancer.

CDR3 protein: CASSQDNKCRPKDSPGGGYTF. CDR3 DNA sequence: TGTGCCAGCAGCCAAGATAACAAGTGTAGGCCGAAAGACTCGCCTGGGGGTGGCTACACCTTC. The chain links TRBV3-1 (or the pseudogene TRBV3-2) to TRBJ1-2; maybe TRBD1 (5 bases). V was cut by 0 bases and J by 7 bases, with 33 bases left in between. The CDR3 is 21 residues long. Germline CDR1 is LGHDT and CDR2 is YNNKEL (reference sequence).

The V call is TRBV4-1, the J call TRBJ2-2; tentative D call: TRBD2 (6 bases). CDR3 length: 17 amino acids. V dropped 0 bases and J dropped 3 bases, with 14 bases sitting between them. Germline CDR1 is MGHRA and CDR2 is YSYEKL. The CDR3 nucleotides are TGCGCCAGCAGCCAAGATAGTCGACTAGGGGACACCGGGGAGCTGTTTTTT. Translation gives CASSQDSRLGDTGELFF.

This sequence joins TRBV6-5 and TRBJ2-1; D is undetermined. V shed 1 base and J shed 6 bases, with 13 bases lying between them. CDR3 size: 15 residues. The V gene's germline CDR1 is MNHEY and CDR2 SVGAGI. CDR3 sequence: CASSYCGWWGNEQFF. The CDR3 nucleotides are TGTGCCAGCAGTTACTGCGGTTGGTGGGGCAATGAGCAGTTCTTC.

The chain carries TRBV19 and TRBJ2-6, with D tentatively TRBD1 (5 bases). Trimming took off 4 bases at V and 2 bases at J, with 9 bases between the two ends. The V gene's germline CDR1 is LNHDA and CDR2 SQIVND (reference sequence). The CDR3 runs 15 residues. The CDR3 sequence: CASSTGRAGANVLTF. In DNA form, the CDR3 reads TGTGCCAGTAGTACGGGCAGGGCTGGGGCCAACGTCCTGACTTTC.

In this sample, this clone turned up a few times. The chain links TRBV5-6 to TRBJ2-7, with TRBD1 matching 7 bases. The junction had 6 bases not matched to a gene; V was cut back by 3 bases and J by 3 bases. Germline CDR1 SGHDT, CDR2 YYEEEE. The CDR3 is 14 residues long. CDR3 coding DNA: TGTGCCAGCAGCTCGACAGGGAACAACTACGAGCAGTACGTC. Translating it yields CASSSTGNNYEQYV.

The V call is TRBV10-3, the J call TRBJ2-1, with a tentative D call TRBD2 (6 bases). Trimming shortened V by 5 bases and J by 9 bases, and 11 bases separated the two germline ends. Germline CDR1 reads ENHRY; CDR2 reads SYGVKD. This CDR3 is built from 12 residues. The CDR3 DNA sequence: TGTGCCATCAGTTACACGGAGGGTGAGCAGTTCTTC. It encodes CAISYTEGEQFF.

This clone was counted between two and nine times. The chain carries TRBV11-3 and TRBJ1-6, with D unresolved. V was cut by 1 base and J by 10 bases, with 8 bases left in between. Germline loops: CDR1 SGHNT, CDR2 YENEEA. The CDR3 spans 13 residues. For the CDR3, the DNA is TGTGCCAGCAGCTTAGGGGTTGAATCACCCCTCCACTTT. It codes for CASSLGVESPLHF.

V usage is TRBV29-1 and J usage is TRBJ2-2; TRBD1 matches 9 bases. This CDR3 region has 15 residues. Germline V gene data show CDR1 as SQVTM and CDR2 as ANQGSEA. The junction had 6 bases not matched to a gene; V was cut back by 3 bases and J by 4 bases. CDR3 sequence reads: CSVEGGTGITGELFF. CDR3 nucleotide sequence: TGCAGCGTTGAGGGGGGGACAGGGATCACCGGGGAGCTGTTTTTT.

V gene TRBV13 combines with J gene TRBJ2-1; D gene ambiguous. The length of the CDR3 is 11 residues. V was trimmed by 1 base and J by 10 bases, leaving 5 bases between them. Per the germline V gene, CDR1 is PRHDT and CDR2 is FYEKMQ (reference sequence). CDR3 sequence reads: CASSLVGEQFF. In DNA form, the CDR3 reads TGTGCCAGCAGCTTAGTGGGGGAGCAGTTCTTC.

This chain links TRBV6-5 with TRBJ2-4; D may be TRBD1 (5 bases). Looked up from germline, CDR1 is MNHEY and CDR2 is SVGAGI. This CDR3 region has 14 residues. Trimming took 0 bases from V and 9 from J, leaving 12 bases between them. DNA for the CDR3: TGTGCCAGCAGTTACTCTCCCAGGGATAGCATTCAGTACTTC. This translates into CASSYSPRDSIQYF.

The chain recombines TRBV7-9 with TRBJ2-3; D not resolved. Germline CDR1 and CDR2: SEHNR and FQNEAQ (reference sequence). This CDR3 is 15 amino acids long. The V and J ends lost 7 bases and 0 bases respectively, with 14 bases between them. CDR3 loop: CASMVVLGSTDTQYF. For the CDR3, the DNA is TGTGCCAGCATGGTTGTGCTGGGGAGCACAGATACGCAGTATTTT.

The J gene is TRBJ2-2, the V gene TRBV18; TRBD1 matches at 8 bases. The CDR3 has 15 residues. Trimming took 3 bases from V and 7 from J; bases not matched to a gene: 7. The germline V gene encodes CDR1 KGHSH and CDR2 LQKENI. The CDR3 sequence is CASSPARGRGGELFF. Written as DNA, the CDR3 is TGTGCCAGCTCACCGGCCAGGGGGCGTGGCGGGGAGCTGTTTTTT.

The chain is built from TRBV7-9 and TRBJ2-3, with TRBD1 as a possible D gene (6 bases). V was cut by 2 bases and J by 2 bases, with 11 bases left in between. The CDR3 runs to 15 residues. CDR1 and CDR2 (germline): SEHNR, FQNEAQ (reference sequence). CDR3 nucleotides: TGTGCCAGCAGCTTACGTCGACAGGACACAGATACGCAGTATTTT. The encoded protein is CASSLRRQDTDTQYF. Full variable domain (missing parts from reference TRBV7-9 and TRBJ2-3): DTGVSQNPRHKITKRGQNVTFRCDPISEHNRLYWYRQTLGQGPEFLTYFQNEAQLEKSRLLSDRFSAERPKGSFSTLEIQRTEQGDSAMYLCASSLRRQDTDTQYFGPGTRLTVL.

The chain links TRBV30 to TRBJ1-3, with unresolved D. This CDR3 region has 14 residues. CDR1 is GTSNPN, CDR2 SVGIG, per germline (reference sequence). Trimming pared 4 bases from V and 0 bases from J, leaving 10 bases between. In DNA form, the CDR3 reads TGTGCCTGGAAAGTCGGCGGCTCTGGAAACACCATATATTTT. Translation: CAWKVGGSGNTIYF.

This chain joins TRBV5-6 and TRBJ2-3; D is undetermined. V was trimmed by 4 bases and J by 3 bases, leaving 6 bases between them. Germline V gene sequence: CDR1 SGHDT, CDR2 YYEEEE. This CDR3 comprises 12 residues. CDR3: CASSTGTDTQYF. Here the CDR3 DNA reads TGTGCCAGCAGCACCGGGACAGATACGCAGTATTTT.

The DNA for the CDR3 is TGTGCCAGCAGCCGTGACAGGGAGGTCACAGATACGCAGTATTTT. It codes for CASSRDREVTDTQYF. This chain links TRBV7-6 with TRBJ2-3; tentatively, D is TRBD1 (7 bases). CDR3 length: 15 residues. Trimming shortened V by 5 bases and J by 2 bases, and 14 bases separated the two germline ends. Germline assignment: CDR1 SGHVS and CDR2 FNYEAQ. The whole variable domain, filled in from reference TRBV7-6 and TRBJ2-3, reads GAGVSQSPRYKVTKRGQDVALRCDPISGHVSLYWYRQALGQGPEFLTYFNYEAQQDKSGLPNDRFSAERPEGSISTLTIQRTEQRDSAMYRCASSRDREVTDTQYFGPGTRLTVL.

The chain combines TRBV4-3 with TRBJ1-3; D might be TRBD1 (6 bases). V was clipped by 3 bases and J by 4 bases, with 19 bases between them. The V gene's germline CDR1 is LGHNA and CDR2 YSLEER. The CDR3 is 17 residues long. CDR3 region: CASSHTWAGVDGNTIYF. CDR3 DNA: TGCGCCAGCAGCCACACTTGGGCAGGGGTCGACGGAAACACCATATATTTT.

This chain uses TRBV27 with TRBJ2-5; tentative D call: TRBD2 (6 bases). Trimming removed 3 bases at V and 5 bases at J, with 19 bases between. The length of the CDR3 is 16 residues. In germline, CDR1 is MNHEY, CDR2 SMNVEV (reference sequence). The CDR3 loop is CASSFMQGGPPETQYF. CDR3 DNA sequence: TGTGCCAGCAGTTTCATGCAGGGAGGCCCACCGGAGACCCAGTACTTC.

J is TRBJ1-1 and V is TRBV12-3 or TRBV12-4; unclear D gene. The CDR3 runs to 11 residues. Trimming shortened V by 1 base and J by 10 bases, and 7 bases separated the two germline ends. The CDR3 protein is CASSLESRAFF. CDR3 coding DNA: TGTGCCAGCAGTTTAGAGAGCCGAGCTTTCTTT.

The J gene is TRBJ1-3, the V gene TRBV6-1; the D is unclear. Germline CDR1 reads MNHNS; CDR2 reads SASEGT. The CDR3 is 18 residues long. V was shortened by 2 bases and J by 2 bases, with 19 bases between the two germline ends. The CDR3 DNA reads TGTGCCAGCAGTGAATCCAGGATAGCCTGGACCACTGGAAACACCATATATTTT. Translation gives CASSESRIAWTTGNTIYF.

The chain has TRBV7-9 and TRBJ1-1; D is unclear. The CDR3 spans 12 residues. Per the germline V gene, CDR1 is SEHNR and CDR2 is FQNEAQ (reference sequence). V was shortened by 2 bases and J by 6 bases, with 7 bases between the two germline ends. The DNA for the CDR3 is TGTGCCAGCAGCTTAAGGTTGGCTGAAGCTTTCTTT. It encodes CASSLRLAEAFF. The full variable domain, in which reference TRBV7-9 and TRBJ1-1 provide the parts outside the CDR3, is DTGVSQNPRHKITKRGQNVTFRCDPISEHNRLYWYRQTLGQGPEFLTYFQNEAQLEKSRLLSDRFSAERPKGSFSTLEIQRTEQGDSAMYLCASSLRLAEAFFGQGTRLTVV.

The chain employs TRBV12-3 or TRBV12-4 and TRBJ1-3; TRBD1 is a possible D gene (5 bases). Trimming removed 4 bases at V and 7 bases at J, with 11 bases between. CDR3 length: 13 residues. The CDR3 DNA reads as TGTGCCAGCAGTTCGGGGGGTGGGAACACCATATATTTT. Translating gives CASSSGGGNTIYF.

The chain employs TRBV29-1 and TRBJ1-4; possible D gene TRBD1, 5 bases. Trimming took 6 bases from V and 7 from J, leaving 9 bases between them. The CDR3 sequence is 11 residues long. Per germline, CDR1 SQVTM and CDR2 ANQGSEA. CDR3 region: CSVLGGEKLFF. The DNA of the CDR3 is TGCAGCGTCTTGGGGGGTGAAAAACTGTTTTTT.